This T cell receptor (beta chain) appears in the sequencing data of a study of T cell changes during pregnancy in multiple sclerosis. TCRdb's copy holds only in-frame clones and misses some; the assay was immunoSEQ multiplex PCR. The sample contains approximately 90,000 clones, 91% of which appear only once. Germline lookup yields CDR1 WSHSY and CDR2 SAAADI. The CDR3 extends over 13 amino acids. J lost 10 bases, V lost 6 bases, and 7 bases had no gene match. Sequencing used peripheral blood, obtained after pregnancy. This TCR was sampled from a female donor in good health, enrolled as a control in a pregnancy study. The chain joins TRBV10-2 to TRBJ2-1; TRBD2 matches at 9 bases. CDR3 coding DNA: TGCGCCAGCAGGCCGGGCGGGGGGGGCGAGCAGTTCTTC. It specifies CASRPGGGGEQFF.